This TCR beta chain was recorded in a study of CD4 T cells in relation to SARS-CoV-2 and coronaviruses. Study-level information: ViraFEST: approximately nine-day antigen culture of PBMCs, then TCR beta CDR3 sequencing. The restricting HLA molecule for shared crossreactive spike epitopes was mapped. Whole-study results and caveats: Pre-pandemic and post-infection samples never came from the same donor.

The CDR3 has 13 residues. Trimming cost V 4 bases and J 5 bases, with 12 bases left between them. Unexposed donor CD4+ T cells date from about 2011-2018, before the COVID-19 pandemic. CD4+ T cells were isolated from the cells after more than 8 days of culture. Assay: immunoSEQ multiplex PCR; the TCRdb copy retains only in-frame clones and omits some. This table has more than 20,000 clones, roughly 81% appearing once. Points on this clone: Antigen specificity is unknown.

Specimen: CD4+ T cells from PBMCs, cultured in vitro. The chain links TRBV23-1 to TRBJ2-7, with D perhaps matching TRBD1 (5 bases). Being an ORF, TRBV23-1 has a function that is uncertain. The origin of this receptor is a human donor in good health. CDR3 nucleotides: TGCGCCAGCAGTCGGGCAGGGCGAGACGAGCAGTACTTC. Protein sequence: CASSRAGRDEQYF.